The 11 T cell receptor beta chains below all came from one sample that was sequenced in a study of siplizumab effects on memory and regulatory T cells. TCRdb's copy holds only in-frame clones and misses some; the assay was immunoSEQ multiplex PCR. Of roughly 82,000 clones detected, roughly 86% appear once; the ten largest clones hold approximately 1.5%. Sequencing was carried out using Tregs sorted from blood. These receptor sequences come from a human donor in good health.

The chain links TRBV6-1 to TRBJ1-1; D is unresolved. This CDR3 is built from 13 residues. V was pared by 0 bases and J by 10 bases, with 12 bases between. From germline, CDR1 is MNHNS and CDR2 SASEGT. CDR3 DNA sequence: TGTGCCAGCAGTGAAGCGCGGGAGCGCTTAGCTTTCTTT. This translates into CASSEARERLAFF.

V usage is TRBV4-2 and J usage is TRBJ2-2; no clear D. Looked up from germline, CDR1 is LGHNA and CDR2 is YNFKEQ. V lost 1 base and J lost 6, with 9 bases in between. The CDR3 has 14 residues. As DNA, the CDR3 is TGTGCCAGCAGCCAAGTGACGGGTTCCGGGGAGCTGTTTTTT. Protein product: CASSQVTGSGELFF.

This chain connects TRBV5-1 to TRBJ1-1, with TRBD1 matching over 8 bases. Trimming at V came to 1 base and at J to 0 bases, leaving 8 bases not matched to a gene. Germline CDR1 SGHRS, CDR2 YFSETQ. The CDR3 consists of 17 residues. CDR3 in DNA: TGCGCCAGCAGCTTGAGGGGGACAGGCAACATGAACACTGAAGCTTTCTTT. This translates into CASSLRGTGNMNTEAFF.

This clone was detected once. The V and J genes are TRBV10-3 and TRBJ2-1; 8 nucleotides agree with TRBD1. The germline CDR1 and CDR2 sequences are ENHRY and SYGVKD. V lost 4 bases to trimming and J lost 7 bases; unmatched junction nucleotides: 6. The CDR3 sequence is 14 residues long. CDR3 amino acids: CAISGQGAWNEQFF. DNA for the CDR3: TGTGCCATCAGTGGCCAGGGGGCATGGAATGAGCAGTTCTTC.

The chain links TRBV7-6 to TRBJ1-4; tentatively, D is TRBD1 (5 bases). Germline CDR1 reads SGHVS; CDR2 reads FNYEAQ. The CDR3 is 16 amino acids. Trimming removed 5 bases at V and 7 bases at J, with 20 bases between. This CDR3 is CASSPRSGGQGEKLFF. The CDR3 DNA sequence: TGTGCCAGCAGCCCCAGGAGCGGAGGGCAGGGTGAAAAACTGTTTTTT.

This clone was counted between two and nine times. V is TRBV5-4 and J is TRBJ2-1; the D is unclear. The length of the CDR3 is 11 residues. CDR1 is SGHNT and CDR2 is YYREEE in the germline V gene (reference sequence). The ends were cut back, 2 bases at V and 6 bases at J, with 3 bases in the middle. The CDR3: CASSFRNEQFF. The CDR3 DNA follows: TGTGCCAGCAGCTTCCGCAATGAGCAGTTCTTC.

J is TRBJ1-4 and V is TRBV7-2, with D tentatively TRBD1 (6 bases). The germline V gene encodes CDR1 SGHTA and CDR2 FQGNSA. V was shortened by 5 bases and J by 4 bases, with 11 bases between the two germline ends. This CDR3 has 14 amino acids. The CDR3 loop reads CASSLDSFNEKLFF. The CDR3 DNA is TGTGCCAGCAGCCTGGACAGTTTTAATGAAAAACTGTTTTTT.

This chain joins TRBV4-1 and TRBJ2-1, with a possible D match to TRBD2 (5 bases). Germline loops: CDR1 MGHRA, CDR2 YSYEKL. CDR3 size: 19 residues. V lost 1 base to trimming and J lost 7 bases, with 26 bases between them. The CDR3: CASSQAGHLAGGRVNEQFF. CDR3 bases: TGCGCCAGCAGCCAAGCCGGGCACCTGGCAGGCGGGCGCGTGAATGAGCAGTTCTTC.

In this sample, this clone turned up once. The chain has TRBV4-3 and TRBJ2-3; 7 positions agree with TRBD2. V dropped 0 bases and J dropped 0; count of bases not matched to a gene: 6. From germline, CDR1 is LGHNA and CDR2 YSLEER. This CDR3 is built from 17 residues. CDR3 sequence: CASSQDLWRGSTDTQYF. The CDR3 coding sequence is TGCGCCAGCAGCCAAGATCTTTGGCGGGGGAGCACAGATACGCAGTATTTT.

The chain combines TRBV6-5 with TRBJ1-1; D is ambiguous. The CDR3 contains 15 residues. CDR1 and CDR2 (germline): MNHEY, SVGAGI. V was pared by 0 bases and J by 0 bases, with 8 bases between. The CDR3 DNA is TGTGCCAGCAGTTACTCGAAACTCATGAACACTGAAGCTTTCTTT. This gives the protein CASSYSKLMNTEAFF.

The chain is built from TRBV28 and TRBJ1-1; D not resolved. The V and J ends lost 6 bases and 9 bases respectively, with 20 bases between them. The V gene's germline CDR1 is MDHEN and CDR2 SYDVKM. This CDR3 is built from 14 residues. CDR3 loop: CASSLLPRSNKAFF. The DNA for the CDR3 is TGTGCCAGCAGCCTTCTACCAAGGAGCAACAAAGCTTTCTTT.